These T cell receptor beta chains were read from a single sample in a study of T cells after yellow fever vaccination. TCRdb recomputed calls from the 5' RACE reads with MiXCR, one row per CDR3 protein. The data show a few hundred thousand distinct CDR3 sequences, with around 10% seen just once and less than 20% held by the top ten. Specimen: PBMCs, collected on the day of the first yellow fever vaccination. These receptors all come from a young man who received the YFV17D yellow fever vaccine. CDR3s include the opening cysteine and the closing phenylalanine or tryptophan. Fields, in order: V gene, J gene, D gene, clone size, CDR3 DNA, CDR3 protein. D genes are given only for firm matches. Some rows have no size entry. The others give once, few or many, or a class for an expanded clone.

TRBV6-2/TRBV6-3	TRBJ1-5	TRBD1	many	TGTGCCAGCAGACTTGGACAGGGCTATCAGCCCCAGCATTTT	CASRLGQGYQPQHF
TRBV7-2	TRBJ2-5	TRBD1	-	TGTGCCAGCAGCCGCGACAGGGGGAAACAAGAGACCCAGTACTTC	CASSRDRGKQETQYF
TRBV7-3	TRBJ1-1	-	many	TGTGCCAGCAGCTGGACGGTGAACACTGAAGCTTTCTTT	CASSWTVNTEAFF
TRBV7-6	TRBJ1-5	TRBD1	few	TGTGCCAGCAGCGCGGGACAGGGGGTTCAGCCCCAGCATTTT	CASSAGQGVQPQHF
TRBV4-2	TRBJ1-4	TRBD1	-	TGTGCCAGCAGCCAGGGACAGGGGGTATCTAATGAAAAACTGTTTTTT	CASSQGQGVSNEKLFF
TRBV5-1	TRBJ1-1	-	-	TGCGCCAGCAGCTCAGGGGTCTCCTGGGAAGCTTTCTTT	CASSSGVSWEAFF
TRBV7-9	TRBJ2-7	TRBD2	-	TGTGCCAGCCAACATGCGGGGGGGGCAAAGGACGAGCAGTACTTC	CASQHAGGAKDEQYF
TRBV5-1	TRBJ1-1	-	-	TGCGCCAGCAGCTCCTCCAGGTTGGAAAACACTGAAGCTTTCTTT	CASSSSRLENTEAFF
TRBV7-6	TRBJ1-1	-	few	TGTGCCAGCAGCCCCCCCCAAGTTACGGAAGCTTTCTTT	CASSPPQVTEAFF
TRBV20-1	TRBJ2-1	TRBD2	-	TGCAGTGCTAGGAGGGGACTAGCGGGGGGGAATGAGCAGTTCTTC	CSARRGLAGGNEQFF
TRBV7-2	TRBJ2-3	TRBD2	few	TGTGCCAGCAGCTCGCGTCCGGCGGGGGGTGAGACAGATACGCAGTATTTT	CASSSRPAGGETDTQYF
TRBV4-2	TRBJ2-1	TRBD2	few	TGTGCCAGCAGCCACATTAGCGGGGGGGCTAAATCTGAGCAGTTCTTC	CASSHISGGAKSEQFF
TRBV5-5	TRBJ1-5	-	few	TGTGCCAGCAGCCCAGGGATCGGGCCCCAGCATTTT	CASSPGIGPQHF
TRBV20-1	TRBJ1-1	-	few	TGCAGTGCTAGCGACGCAGGGAGAACTGAAGCTTTCTTT	CSASDAGRTEAFF
TRBV2	TRBJ1-3	-	-	TGTGCCAGCAGCGGGCCAGACAGTCGCTCTGGAAACACCATATATTTT	CASSGPDSRSGNTIYF
TRBV6-2/TRBV6-3	TRBJ2-2	-	-	TGTGCCAGCAGTTCGGGGTGGACCGGGGAGCTGTTTTTT	CASSSGWTGELFF
TRBV5-1	TRBJ2-5	-	few	TGCGCCAGCAGCTTGACTCAGGGGCCGGGGGAGACCCAGTACTTC	CASSLTQGPGETQYF
TRBV19	TRBJ2-6	-	-	TGTGCCAGTAACCGGGGGGCCCGCTCTGGGGCCAACGTCCTGACTTTC	CASNRGARSGANVLTF
TRBV6-1	TRBJ1-5	-	-	TGTGCCAGCGCAGGGGATAGCAATCAGCCCCAGCATTTT	CASAGDSNQPQHF
TRBV27	TRBJ2-5	-	-	TGTGCCAGCAGGAGCGAACTTGGGGAGACCCAGTACTTC	CASRSELGETQYF
TRBV4-2	TRBJ2-3	-	-	TGTGCCAGCACGAGGCTGGGCACAGATACGCAGTATTTT	CASTRLGTDTQYF
TRBV20-1	TRBJ2-1	TRBD2	-	TGCAGTGCTCCAGGACTAGCGGCATATGAGCAGTTCTTC	CSAPGLAAYEQFF
TRBV5-1	TRBJ2-5	TRBD1	few	TGCGCCAGCAGCATAGACAGGGTGGAGGAGACCCAGTACTTC	CASSIDRVEETQYF
TRBV21-1	TRBJ2-7	-	-	TGTGCCAGCGTCCTCCGGGACAGAATTTACGAGCAGTACTTC	CASVLRDRIYEQYF
TRBV12-3/TRBV12-4	TRBJ2-1	TRBD2	-	TGTGCCAGCAACGGGGGGACTAGCGGGGGAGGTAATGAGCAGTTCTTC	CASNGGTSGGGNEQFF
TRBV4-3	TRBJ2-3	TRBD2	-	TGCGCCAGCAGCCAAGGAGCAGCGGGGGGGGTAGATACGCAGTATTTT	CASSQGAAGGVDTQYF
TRBV7-9	TRBJ2-1	TRBD2	few	TGTGCCAGCAGCTTAACGGGGGGACTATACAATGAGCAGTTCTTC	CASSLTGGLYNEQFF
TRBV9	TRBJ1-6	-	few	TGTGCCAGCAGCGCTACGGGGTCCCATAATTCACCCCTCCACTTT	CASSATGSHNSPLHF
TRBV30	TRBJ2-7	-	few	TGTGCCTGGAGCCGGGCCCTCTCCTACGAGCAGTACTTC	CAWSRALSYEQYF
TRBV20-1	TRBJ2-1	TRBD2	few	TGCAGTGCTAGAGATTTTAACGCGGGGGATGAGCAGTTCTTC	CSARDFNAGDEQFF
TRBV5-1	TRBJ2-1	TRBD1	-	TGCGCCAGCAGCGGGACGGGACAGGGCTACAATGAGCAGTTCTTC	CASSGTGQGYNEQFF
TRBV7-9	TRBJ2-4	-	few	TGTGCCAGCAGCCCTGATACCTGGCTGAAAAACATTCAGTACTTC	CASSPDTWLKNIQYF
TRBV20-1	TRBJ2-7	-	few	TGCAGTGCTAGCGAGGGAACAGCCCCCTCCTACGAGCAGTACTTC	CSASEGTAPSYEQYF
TRBV12-3/TRBV12-4	TRBJ2-6	-	-	TGTGCCAGCACCCCCGGGGGCTCTGGGGCCAACGTCCTGACTTTC	CASTPGGSGANVLTF
TRBV7-2	TRBJ2-1	-	many	TGTGCCAGCAGCTCCGGGACTCTGGAGCAGTTCTTC	CASSSGTLEQFF